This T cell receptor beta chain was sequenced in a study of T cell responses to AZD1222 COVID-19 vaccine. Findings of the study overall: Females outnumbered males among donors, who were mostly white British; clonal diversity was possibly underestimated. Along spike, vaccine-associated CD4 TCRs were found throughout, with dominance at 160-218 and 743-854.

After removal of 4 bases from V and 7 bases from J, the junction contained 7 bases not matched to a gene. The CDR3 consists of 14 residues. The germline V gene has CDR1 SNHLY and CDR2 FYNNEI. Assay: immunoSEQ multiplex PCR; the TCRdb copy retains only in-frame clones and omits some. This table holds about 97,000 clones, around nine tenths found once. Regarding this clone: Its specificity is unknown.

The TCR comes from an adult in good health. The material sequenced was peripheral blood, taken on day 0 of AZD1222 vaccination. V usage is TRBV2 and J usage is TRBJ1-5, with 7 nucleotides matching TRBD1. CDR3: CASSGQGVNQPQHF. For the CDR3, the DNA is TGTGCCAGCAGTGGCCAGGGGGTAAACCAGCCCCAGCATTTT.